This entry lists 17 T cell receptor beta chains sequenced from one sample in a study of radiotherapy plus CTLA-4 blockade in lung cancer. The assay was immunoSEQ multiplex PCR, and TCRdb's table has in-frame clones only and misses some. The sample carries about 51,000 clones, roughly 83% recorded once. The specimen was peripheral blood, collected from a patient treated with radiotherapy plus ipilimumab. Receptor source: a human donor with non-small cell lung cancer who had a complete response to radiotherapy plus ipilimumab.

Note on this clone: A junction boundary mismatches the germline segment, possibly from a read error. This chain joins TRBV27 and TRBJ1-6; D ambiguous. This CDR3 contains 18 residues. Germline loops: CDR1 MNHEY, CDR2 SMNVEV (reference sequence). CDR3 protein: CASSFEFGPLNLNSPPHF. CDR3 DNA sequence: TGTGCCAGCAGTTTCGAGTTTGGGCCACTTAACTTGAATTCACCCCCCCACTTT.

The chain links TRBV29-1 to TRBJ1-2; D gene uncertain. V shed 0 bases and J shed 4 bases, with 12 bases lying between them. The germline V gene encodes CDR1 SQVTM and CDR2 ANQGSEA. CDR3 size: 14 residues. CDR3 sequence (DNA): TGCAGCGTTGAAGACCAGTTTACGGGCTATGGCTACACCTTC. Amino acids: CSVEDQFTGYGYTF.

The chain carries TRBV19 and TRBJ1-6; 7 nucleotides agree with TRBD1. The V segment lost 8 bases and the J segment 7 bases; nucleotides outside the gene matches: 8. This CDR3 has 14 residues. Germline CDR1 is LNHDA and CDR2 is SQIVND (reference sequence). CDR3 in amino acids: CASQMGQLNSPLHF. Here the CDR3 DNA reads TGTGCCAGTCAAATGGGACAGTTGAATTCACCCCTCCACTTT.

J is TRBJ2-5 and V is TRBV19; 7 bases match TRBD1. Germline-derived CDR1 and CDR2 are LNHDA and SQIVND (reference sequence). With 6 bases clipped from V and 2 bases from J, the junction kept 6 bases outside the gene matches. This CDR3 has 14 amino acids. CDR3 coding DNA: TGTGCCAGTAGATCACCGGGACAGCAAGAGACCCAGTACTTC. It is translated as CASRSPGQQETQYF.

The chain carries TRBV29-1 and TRBJ2-3, with 7 bases identical to TRBD1. CDR3 length equals 14 residues. Trimming took 0 bases from V and 5 from J; bases not matched to a gene: 5. Germline V gives CDR1 SQVTM, CDR2 ANQGSEA. CDR3 in amino acids: CSVEDQHRGDTQYF. CDR3 in DNA: TGCAGCGTTGAAGATCAGCACAGGGGAGATACGCAGTATTTT.

V gene TRBV18 combines with J gene TRBJ2-7, with TRBD1 matching over 9 bases. Trimming removed 4 bases from V and 2 bases from J; junction bases left unmatched: 6. Germline values: CDR1 KGHSH, CDR2 LQKENI. CDR3 size: 15 residues. CDR3 sequence (DNA): TGTGCCAGCTCACGGGGGACAGGGCGCGCCTACGAGCAGTACTTC. Its protein is CASSRGTGRAYEQYF. The full variable domain, its missing parts supplied by reference TRBV18 and TRBJ2-7, is NAGVMQNPRHLVRRRGQEARLRCSPMKGHSHVYWYRQLPEEGLKFMVYLQKENIIDESGMPKERFSAEFPKEGPSILRIQQVVRGDSAAYFCASSRGTGRAYEQYFGPGTRLTVT.

The chain joins TRBV7-2 to TRBJ2-7; 7 bases match TRBD1. The CDR3 is 14 residues long. CDR1 is SGHTA, CDR2 FQGNSA, per germline. Trimming cost V 4 bases and J 5 bases; bases outside gene matches: 8. The CDR3 nucleotides are TGTGCCAGCAGCTCCGGGACAGCTACCCACGAGCAGTACGTC. It is translated as CASSSGTATHEQYV.

CDR3 coding DNA: TGCGCCAGCACACAGCGGGAAAGGAACACCGGGGAGCTGTTTTTT. This translates into CASTQRERNTGELFF. The chain links TRBV5-1 to TRBJ2-2; 7 bases map to TRBD2. CDR3 size: 15 residues. Germline values: CDR1 SGHRS, CDR2 YFSETQ. Unmatched junction bases numbered 6, after V lost 6 bases and J lost 1 base.

This chain links TRBV25-1 with TRBJ2-3; D perhaps matches TRBD1 (6 bases). Germline values: CDR1 MGHDK, CDR2 SYGVNS. V was shortened by 3 bases and J by 1 base, with 11 bases between the two germline ends. The CDR3 contains 15 residues. DNA for the CDR3: TGTGCCAGCAGTGAGGTCCAGGGGCGCACAGATACGCAGTATTTT. This codes for CASSEVQGRTDTQYF.

J is TRBJ1-5 and V is TRBV28; perhaps TRBD1 as D (6 bases). The germline CDR1 and CDR2 sequences are MDHEN and SYDVKM. The V end was cut by 6 bases, the J end by 7 bases, with 13 bases between. The CDR3 contains 13 residues. This chain's CDR3 is CASSYREGQPQHF. CDR3 in DNA: TGTGCCAGCAGCTACAGGGAAGGGCAGCCCCAGCATTTT.

The chain links TRBV6-6 to TRBJ2-1; D may be TRBD2 (6 bases). The CDR3 extends over 15 amino acids. The germline gives CDR1 MNHNY, CDR2 SVGAGI (reference sequence). The V end was cut by 2 bases, the J end by 7 bases, with 15 bases between. CDR3 residues: CASSYGEVSLNEQFF. In nucleotides, the CDR3 is TGTGCCAGCAGTTACGGGGAGGTTTCGTTGAATGAGCAGTTCTTC.

The chain has TRBV29-1 and TRBJ1-3; the match to TRBD1 covers 9 bases. Germline-derived CDR1 and CDR2 are SQVTM and ANQGSEA. V was clipped by 0 bases and J by 7 bases; unmatched bases: 4. The CDR3 contains 14 residues. This CDR3 is CSVEDGQGTNTIYF. The CDR3 bases are TGCAGCGTTGAAGATGGACAGGGGACGAACACCATATATTTT.

The chain couples TRBV11-2 to TRBJ2-3; 7 bases align to TRBD1. J gave up 3 bases and V 1 base, and 7 bases lay outside the gene matches. This CDR3 comprises 16 residues. The germline gives CDR1 SGHAT, CDR2 FQNNGV. The CDR3 DNA sequence: TGTGCCAGCAGCTTAGGGCACAGGGGTGGAACAGATACGCAGTATTTT. Its protein product is CASSLGHRGGTDTQYF.

The J gene is TRBJ1-1, the V gene TRBV18; weak D call: TRBD1 (6 bases). The CDR3 totals 13 residues. With 7 bases removed from V and 5 bases from J, the gap between germline ends came to 14 bases. The germline V gene encodes CDR1 KGHSH and CDR2 LQKENI. Here the CDR3 reads CASLQGKETEAFF. The CDR3 DNA reads as TGTGCCAGCTTACAGGGTAAGGAGACTGAAGCTTTCTTT.

This chain connects TRBV19 to TRBJ1-5; no firm D call. This CDR3 contains 14 residues. V was cut by 5 bases and J by 5 bases, with 13 bases left in between. Germline V gene lookup returns CDR1 LNHDA and CDR2 SQIVND (reference sequence). The CDR3, as DNA: TGTGCCAGTAGTTTCCGGGGAGAGCATCAGCCCCAGCATTTT. Translation gives CASSFRGEHQPQHF.

The rearrangement uses TRBV6-5 and TRBJ2-2; no clear D gene. This CDR3 has 15 residues. CDR1 and CDR2 (germline): MNHEY, SVGAGI. V was shortened by 2 bases and J by 1 base, with 8 bases between the two germline ends. The CDR3 loop is CASSYRRLNTGELFF. The CDR3 bases are TGTGCCAGCAGTTACAGGCGGTTGAACACCGGGGAGCTGTTTTTT.

Only one count was recorded for this clone. The chain couples TRBV30 to TRBJ1-2; 9 nucleotides align to TRBD1. V shed 2 bases and J 8 bases; nucleotides not matched to a gene: 18. CDR3 length equals 17 residues. Per the germline V gene, CDR1 is GTSNPN and CDR2 is SVGIG (reference sequence). CDR3 protein: CAWSPPPGTGKITGYTF. CDR3 DNA: TGTGCCTGGAGTCCACCTCCCGGGACAGGGAAAATTACCGGCTACACCTTC.